This is a list of T cell receptor beta chains from one sample in a study of OX40 agonist ivuxolimab in advanced cancers. The assay was immunoSEQ multiplex PCR, and TCRdb's table has in-frame clones only and misses some. The data contain approximately 44,000 clones, approximately 80% of them singletons. Sequences were derived from CD4+ or CD8+ T cells sorted from blood, sampled in a trial of the OX40 agonist ivuxolimab. The source is an adult with an advanced solid tumor such as melanoma, head and neck, liver or kidney cancer. The CDR3 runs from the conserved cysteine through the conserved F or W. D genes are given only for firm matches. Clone size is given for some rows only: seen once, a few or many times, or a class if the clone is expanded.

d_gene	abundance	v_gene	j_gene	CDR3aa	CDR3nt
TRBD2	NA	TRBV6-6	TRBJ2-5	CASTRGGAETQYF	TGTGCCAGCACCCGCGGGGGGGCAGAGACCCAGTACTTC
NA	once	TRBV6-5	TRBJ1-1	CASSYGGDTEAFF	TGTGCCAGCAGTTATGGGGGGGACACTGAAGCTTTCTTT
TRBD1	NA	TRBV4-1	TRBJ2-2	CASRDRGRNTGELFF	TGCGCCAGCAGAGACAGGGGGCGTAACACCGGGGAGCTGTTTTTT
NA	NA	TRBV5-1	TRBJ2-7	CASSLGMREYEQYF	TGCGCCAGCAGCTTGGGGATGAGGGAATACGAGCAGTACTTC
NA	NA	TRBV11-2	TRBJ2-4	CASSLTQGKNIQYF	TGTGCCAGCAGCTTAACTCAAGGGAAAAACATTCAGTACTTC
NA	few	TRBV19	TRBJ2-3	CASMGGFTDTQYF	TGTGCCAGCATGGGGGGATTCACAGATACGCAGTATTTT
NA	medium-sized	TRBV7-3	TRBJ1-2	CASSLTFGGGYTF	TGTGCCAGCAGCTTAACGTTCGGGGGAGGCTACACCTTC
TRBD1	NA	TRBV7-8	TRBJ2-3	CASSWDRGTDTQYF	TGTGCCAGCAGCTGGGACAGGGGGACAGATACGCAGTATTTT
TRBD2	NA	TRBV27	TRBJ2-2	CASSLSRSSGRGDTGELFF	TGTGCCAGCAGTTTATCCCGCTCTAGCGGGAGGGGAGACACCGGGGAGCTGTTTTTT
NA	NA	TRBV28	TRBJ2-7	CASSFYRRPPYEQYF	TGTGCCAGCAGTTTTTACCGGAGACCTCCCTACGAGCAGTACTTC
NA	few	TRBV2	TRBJ1-1	CASSVQGFEAFF	TGTGCCAGCAGTGTTCAGGGATTTGAAGCTTTCTTT
TRBD1	NA	TRBV5-4	TRBJ2-1	CASSSGQGPISYNEQFF	TGTGCCAGCAGCTCCGGACAGGGACCAATCTCCTACAATGAGCAGTTCTTC
NA	medium-sized	TRBV28	TRBJ1-2	CASSLWQDGYTF	TGTGCCAGCAGTTTATGGCAGGATGGCTACACCTTC
NA	NA	TRBV11-2	TRBJ1-3	CASSPQGKGNTIYF	TGTGCCAGCAGCCCACAGGGAAAAGGAAACACCATATATTTT
TRBD1	NA	TRBV29-1	TRBJ2-5	CSVVTGSKTQYF	TGCAGCGTCGTGACAGGGTCAAAGACCCAGTACTTC
TRBD1	NA	TRBV18	TRBJ1-1	CASSPSTRDRGGTEAFF	TGTGCCAGCTCACCCTCAACCCGGGACAGGGGTGGTACTGAAGCTTTCTTT
NA	once	TRBV7-8	TRBJ1-4	CASSPERPEKLFF	TGTGCCAGCAGCCCAGAGCGTCCCGAAAAACTGTTTTTT
NA	NA	TRBV28	TRBJ1-4	CASCRVRNEKLFF	TGTGCCAGCTGCCGGGTCCGTAATGAAAAACTGTTTTTT
NA	NA	TRBV6-5	TRBJ2-7	CASSYSDILYEQYF	TGTGCCAGCAGTTACTCCGACATCCTCTACGAGCAGTACTTC
NA	NA	TRBV19	TRBJ2-1	CASSIGGNGPYNEQFF	TGTGCCAGTAGTATTGGAGGAAACGGCCCTTACAATGAGCAGTTCTTC
TRBD1	NA	TRBV5-1	TRBJ2-2	CASSQDRVTSFTGELFF	TGCGCCAGCAGCCAGGACAGGGTGACTAGTTTCACCGGGGAGCTGTTTTTT
TRBD1	NA	TRBV29-1	TRBJ2-4	CSVEVPGQGAGAKNIQYF	TGCAGCGTTGAGGTGCCGGGACAGGGGGCTGGTGCCAAAAACATTCAGTACTTC
NA	NA	TRBV5-8	TRBJ2-6	CASSRTAASSGANVLTF	TGTGCCAGCAGCCGGACGGCTGCAAGCTCTGGGGCCAACGTCCTGACTTTC
TRBD1	NA	TRBV4-1	TRBJ2-1	CASSQNTLGDRGLDYNEQFF	TGCGCCAGCAGCCAAAATACACTCGGGGACAGGGGACTGGACTACAATGAGCAGTTCTTC
NA	NA	TRBV20-1	TRBJ1-1	CSGGKDTEAFF	TGCAGCGGGGGGAAGGATACTGAAGCTTTCTTT
TRBD1	NA	TRBV19	TRBJ2-3	CASRDRGRADTQYF	TGTGCCAGTCGCGACAGGGGGCGTGCGGATACGCAGTATTTT
TRBD2	few	TRBV5-1	TRBJ2-7	CASSDGLASYEQYF	TGCGCCAGCAGCGATGGACTAGCGTCCTACGAGCAGTACTTC
TRBD1	NA	TRBV9	TRBJ2-1	CASSAGGHGSYNEQFF	TGTGCCAGCAGCGCAGGGGGCCACGGCTCCTACAATGAGCAGTTCTTC
NA	once	TRBV18	TRBJ1-4	CASSPGSRSEKLFF	TGTGCCAGCTCCCCGGGATCCCGCTCGGAAAAACTGTTTTTT
TRBD1	few	TRBV5-1	TRBJ2-1	CASSLAGQGPLDEQFF	TGCGCCAGCAGCTTGGCCGGACAGGGGCCCCTCGATGAGCAGTTCTTC
TRBD2	few	TRBV9	TRBJ2-2	CASSGAGTSGTGELFF	TGTGCCAGCAGCGGGGCCGGGACTAGTGGGACCGGGGAGCTGTTTTTT
NA	NA	TRBV29-1	TRBJ1-5	CSVVFPARAGGPQPQHF	TGCAGCGTTGTTTTTCCGGCACGGGCAGGTGGACCTCAGCCCCAGCATTTT
TRBD1	NA	TRBV10-3	TRBJ2-1	CAIKDGQAFYNEQFF	TGTGCCATCAAGGACGGACAGGCCTTTTACAATGAGCAGTTCTTC
NA	NA	TRBV18	TRBJ1-3	CASSPRVGNSGNTIYF	TGTGCCAGCTCACCCCGGGTCGGCAACTCTGGAAACACCATATATTTT
TRBD2	NA	TRBV11-3	TRBJ2-1	CASSLDGRGSLYNEQFF	TGTGCCAGCAGCTTAGATGGGAGGGGATCCCTATACAATGAGCAGTTCTTC
NA	NA	TRBV7-8	TRBJ2-7	CASSITDGGSTYEQYF	TGTGCCAGCAGCATCACGGATGGGGGATCCACCTACGAGCAGTACTTC
NA	NA	TRBV30	TRBJ1-1	CAWTHLTEAFF	TGTGCCTGGACTCATCTCACTGAAGCTTTCTTT
NA	NA	TRBV7-9	TRBJ1-1	CASSFDGMNTEAFF	TGTGCCAGCAGTTTCGATGGGATGAACACTGAAGCTTTCTTT
TRBD1	few	TRBV19	TRBJ1-2	CASSARTGTVYGYTF	TGTGCCAGTAGTGCCCGGACAGGGACAGTCTATGGCTACACCTTC
NA	NA	TRBV6-1	TRBJ2-2	CASRINTGELFF	TGTGCCAGCAGAATTAACACCGGGGAGCTGTTTTTT
NA	NA	TRBV7-8	TRBJ2-7	CASSAHHEQYF	TGTGCCAGCAGCGCCCACCACGAGCAGTACTTC
NA	once	TRBV5-1	TRBJ1-3	CASSLAYGGSSGNTIYF	TGCGCCAGCAGCTTGGCTTATGGAGGGTCTTCTGGAAACACCATATATTTT
TRBD2	NA	TRBV5-4	TRBJ2-3	CASSLAQRGGDTQYF	TGTGCCAGCAGCTTGGCTCAGCGGGGGGGGGATACGCAGTATTTT
TRBD2	few	TRBV6-5	TRBJ2-1	CASSSPGELAEQFF	TGTGCCAGCAGTTCCCCCGGGGAACTAGCGGAGCAGTTCTTC
TRBD1	NA	TRBV6-5	TRBJ1-2	CASSLRTGDGYTF	TGTGCCAGCAGTCTCCGGACAGGGGATGGCTACACCTTC
TRBD1	NA	TRBV5-4	TRBJ1-6	CASSSTGTVNSPLHF	TGTGCCAGCAGTTCTACCGGGACAGTAAATTCACCCCTCCACTTT
NA	NA	TRBV2	TRBJ1-1	CASSRTVLSSEAFF	TGTGCCAGCAGCCGGACAGTCCTTTCCAGTGAAGCTTTCTTT
TRBD1	NA	TRBV6-1	TRBJ2-7	CASISYPGQSYEQYF	TGTGCCAGCATTTCTTATCCGGGACAGTCCTACGAGCAGTACTTC
NA	few	TRBV15	TRBJ2-2	CATSRDRILTEPNTGELFF	TGTGCCACCAGCAGAGATCGAATCCTCACAGAGCCGAACACCGGGGAGCTGTTTTTT
NA	NA	TRBV6-5	TRBJ2-2	CASSNTGELFF	TGTGCCAGCAGCAACACCGGGGAGCTGTTTTTT
TRBD1	NA	TRBV30	TRBJ1-4	CAWGRGQRNEKLFF	TGTGCCTGGGGGCGGGGACAGAGAAATGAAAAACTGTTTTTT
NA	NA	TRBV5-1	TRBJ2-5	CASSLAGGAETQYF	TGCGCCAGCAGCTTGGCTGGGGGCGCGGAGACCCAGTACTTC
NA	NA	TRBV9	TRBJ2-3	CASSAWGKTTDTQYF	TGTGCCAGCAGCGCGTGGGGAAAGACCACAGATACGCAGTATTTT